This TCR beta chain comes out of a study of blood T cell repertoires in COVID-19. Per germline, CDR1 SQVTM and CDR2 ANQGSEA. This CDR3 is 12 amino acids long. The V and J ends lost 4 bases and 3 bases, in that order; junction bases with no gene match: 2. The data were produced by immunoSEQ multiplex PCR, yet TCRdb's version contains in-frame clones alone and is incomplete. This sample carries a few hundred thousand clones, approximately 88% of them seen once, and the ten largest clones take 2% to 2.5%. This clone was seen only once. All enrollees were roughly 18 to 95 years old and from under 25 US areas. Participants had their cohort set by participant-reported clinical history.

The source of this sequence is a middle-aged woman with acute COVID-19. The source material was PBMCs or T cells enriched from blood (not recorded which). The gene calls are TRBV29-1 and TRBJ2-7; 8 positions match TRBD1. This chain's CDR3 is CSVGTGHYEQYF. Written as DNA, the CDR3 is TGCAGCGTTGGGACAGGGCACTACGAGCAGTACTTC.